This TCR beta chain appears in the sequencing data of a study of blood T cell repertoires in COVID-19. Background on the study: Acute-phase and convalescent COVID-19 samples originated in the United States, Italy and Spain.

Authors' analysis steps: Researchers report that nucleated cell counts were estimated from reference gene primer amplification. The assay was immunoSEQ multiplex PCR, and TCRdb's table has in-frame clones only and misses some. That table is the source of V, J and clone size, and D and trimming were worked out from the DNA. The sample has over 350,000 clones, approximately 90% seen once; the top ten hold about a tenth. V lost 4 bases and J lost 3; bases outside the gene matches: 6. This CDR3 is built from 14 residues. Germline lookup yields CDR1 SGHRS and CDR2 YFSETQ. Adults between about 18 and 89 years of age took part from fewer than 30 US areas. The recovered donors of Cohort 3 showed two negative PCRs, clearance, or symptom resolution.

This sequence joins TRBV5-1 and TRBJ1-2; 7 nucleotides line up with TRBD1. This TCR derives from a woman between 45 and 65 years old who had recovered from COVID-19. Specimen: PBMCs or T cells enriched from blood (not recorded which). CDR3 region: CASSVGQPDYGYTF. The CDR3 DNA follows: TGCGCCAGCAGCGTGGGACAGCCAGACTATGGCTACACCTTC.